This TCR beta chain was sequenced during a study of blood T cells in healthy people across ages. The study, taken as a whole, reports: Whereas aged donors had fewer naive CD4+ cells, long-lived donors had more of them and higher diversity.

Notes on this clonotype: Its antigen remains unidentified.

A second roughly 6 to 12 cycle PCR used barcoded and J-beta primers. Each CDR3 protein is one row after TCRdb ran MiXCR on the 5' RACE reads. The sample records around 940,000 distinct CDR3 sequences, just over 50% being singletons. The sample consisted of blood. This receptor was obtained from a woman aged 55 to 70 in good health.

CDR3 DNA: TGTGCCAGCAGTGAGGCAGGGGGCGGGCAGGTGACCCAGTACTTC. As protein: CASSEAGGGQVTQYF. The chain has TRBV2 and TRBJ2-7; 8 bases agree with TRBD1. The DNA end favors TRBJ2-5, so the J call may be wrong. From germline, CDR1 is SNHLY and CDR2 FYNNEI. The CDR3 extends over 15 amino acids.